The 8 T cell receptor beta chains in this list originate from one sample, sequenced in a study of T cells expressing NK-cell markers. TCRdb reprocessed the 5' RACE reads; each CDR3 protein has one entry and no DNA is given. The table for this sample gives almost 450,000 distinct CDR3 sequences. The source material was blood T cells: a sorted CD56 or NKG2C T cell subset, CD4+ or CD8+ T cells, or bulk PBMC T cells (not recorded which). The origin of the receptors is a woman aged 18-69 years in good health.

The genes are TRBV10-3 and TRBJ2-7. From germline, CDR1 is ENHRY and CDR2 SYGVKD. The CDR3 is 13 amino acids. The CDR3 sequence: CAISETDTYEQYF.

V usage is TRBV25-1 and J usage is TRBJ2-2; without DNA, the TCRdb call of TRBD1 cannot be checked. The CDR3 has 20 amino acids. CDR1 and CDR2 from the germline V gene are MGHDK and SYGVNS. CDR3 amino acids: CASSSPSTGASHENTGELFF.

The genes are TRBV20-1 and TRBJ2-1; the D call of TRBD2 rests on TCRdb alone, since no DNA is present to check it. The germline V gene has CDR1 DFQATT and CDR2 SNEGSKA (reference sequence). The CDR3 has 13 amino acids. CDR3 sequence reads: CSASGPSYNEQFF.

CDR3 loop: CASRLRTTSEAFF. The chain links TRBV12-3 or TRBV12-4 to TRBJ1-1. The CDR3 spans 13 residues.

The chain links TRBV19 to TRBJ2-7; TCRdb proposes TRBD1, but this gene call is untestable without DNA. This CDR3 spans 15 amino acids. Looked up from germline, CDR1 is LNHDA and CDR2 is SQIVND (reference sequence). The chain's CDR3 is CASSPGQGASYEQYF.

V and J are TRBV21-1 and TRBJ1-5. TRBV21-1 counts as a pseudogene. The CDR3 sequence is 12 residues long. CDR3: CASSKGWQPQHF.

The CDR3 spells CASSLDTSSYNEQFF. This sequence joins TRBV5-1 and TRBJ2-1. This CDR3 contains 15 residues. Germline CDR1 is SGHRS and CDR2 is YFSETQ.

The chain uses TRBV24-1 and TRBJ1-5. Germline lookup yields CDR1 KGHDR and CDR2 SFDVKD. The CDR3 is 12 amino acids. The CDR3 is CATSDSGGPQHF.